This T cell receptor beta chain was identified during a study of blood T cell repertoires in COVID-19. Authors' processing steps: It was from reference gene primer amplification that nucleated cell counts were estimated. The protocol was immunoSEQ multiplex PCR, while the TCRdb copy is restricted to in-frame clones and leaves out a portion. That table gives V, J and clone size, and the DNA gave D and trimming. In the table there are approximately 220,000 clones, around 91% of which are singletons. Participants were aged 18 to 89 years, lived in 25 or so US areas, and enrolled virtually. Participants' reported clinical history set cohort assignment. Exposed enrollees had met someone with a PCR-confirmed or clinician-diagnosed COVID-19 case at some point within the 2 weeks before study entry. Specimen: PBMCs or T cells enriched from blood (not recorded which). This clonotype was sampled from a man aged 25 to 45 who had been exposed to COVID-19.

The CDR3 DNA reads TGTGCCAGCAGCCAAGGAGTACAGCGGGGGGCCCGAGGTGAGCAGTTCTTC. This gives the protein CASSQGVQRGARGEQFF. The V gene is TRBV3-1 (or the pseudogene TRBV3-2), the J gene TRBJ2-1; 9 bases are shared with TRBD2. Germline loops: CDR1 LGHDT, CDR2 YNNKEL (reference sequence). The J segment lost 9 bases and the V segment lost 1 base, leaving 13 bases of the junction unmatched. The length of the CDR3 is 17 residues.